This T cell receptor beta chain was obtained from a study of early T cells in non-severe SARS-CoV-2 infection. About the research overall: The input, bulk RNA from unsorted whole blood, was sequenced, and chains were unpaired.

Attached unique molecular identifiers marked individual cDNA molecules. MiXCR, applied by TCRdb to the 5' RACE reads, yields one record per CDR3 protein. Among approximately 88,000 distinct CDR3 sequences listed, roughly 13% were seen once. This clonotype has only a few counts. Antigen specificity is unknown. Study-level results: VDJdb matching skewed toward anti-spike CD8 responses, missing private and CD4 specificities.

The V end lost 4 bases, the J end lost 2 bases, and 12 bases lay between the germline ends. Germline assignment: CDR1 MNHNY and CDR2 SVGAGI (reference sequence). The CDR3 runs 14 residues. Sequenced sample: whole blood. This sequence joins TRBV6-6 and TRBJ2-7; D gene uncertain. The clonotype was recovered from an adult who was a healthcare worker with PCR-confirmed SARS-CoV-2 infection or an uninfected control (not recorded which). The CDR3 reads CASSSEGLAYEQYF. The DNA for the CDR3 is TGTGCCAGCAGTTCCGAAGGGTTAGCCTACGAGCAGTACTTC.